This passage covers 14 T cell receptor beta chains from one sample sequenced in a study of T cells in Graves' hyperthyroidism and ophthalmopathy. Regions amplified from RNA transcripts were the TCR beta CDR3 regions. The HTBI primer set served for first-round RT-PCR of the TCR CDR3. Using its own MiXCR run on the multiplex PCR reads, TCRdb lists one record per CDR3 protein. This table has roughly 500,000 distinct CDR3 sequences, around 13% appearing once. Specimen: blood. The receptors originated from a woman in her 30s with Graves' hyperthyroidism that later progressed to Graves' ophthalmopathy.

This clonotype was picked up a small number of times. J is TRBJ2-3 and V is TRBV20-1; 11 bases align to TRBD2. The trim removed 2 bases at V and 2 bases at J, leaving 3 bases unmatched. There are 15 residues in the CDR3. Germline V gene lookup returns CDR1 DFQATT and CDR2 SNEGSKA (reference sequence). The CDR3 sequence is CSARPTSGDTDTQYF. The CDR3, as DNA: TGCAGTGCTAGACCGACTAGCGGGGACACAGATACGCAGTATTTT.

This clonotype was recorded a few times. The chain employs TRBV19 and TRBJ2-1; perhaps TRBD2 as D (7 bases). V lost 6 bases and J 4 bases, leaving 22 bases between the germline ends. The CDR3 runs to 17 residues. Per the germline V gene, CDR1 is LNHDA and CDR2 is SQIVND (reference sequence). CDR3 DNA sequence: TGTGCCAGTAGGTTAGAGGGAGGGGGGACACCTTACAATGAGCAGTTCTTC. Residues: CASRLEGGGTPYNEQFF.

This clonotype was found a few times. For the CDR3, the DNA is TGTGCCAGCGGGGGCCGCGAGCAGTACTTC. Amino acid sequence: CASGGREQYF. V usage is TRBV13 and J usage is TRBJ2-7; perhaps TRBD1 as D (6 bases). The CDR3 runs 10 residues. The ends were cut back, 8 bases at V and 6 bases at J, with 8 bases in the middle. Germline V gives CDR1 PRHDT, CDR2 FYEKMQ (reference sequence).

The chain combines TRBV5-6 with TRBJ2-3; D may be TRBD2 (6 bases). The V gene lost 0 bases and the J gene lost 0 bases, with 11 bases spanning the gap. Germline V CDR1 and CDR2: SGHDT, YYEEEE. The CDR3 consists of 16 residues. The CDR3 nucleotides read TGTGCCAGCAGCTTGGCCGGGGGAGGAAGCACAGATACGCAGTATTTT. It is translated as CASSLAGGGSTDTQYF.

This clonotype was observed at least ten times. The rearrangement links TRBV20-1 to TRBJ2-1, with 8 bases matching TRBD2. This CDR3 contains 14 residues. Germline V gene data show CDR1 as DFQATT and CDR2 as SNEGSKA (reference sequence). V dropped 5 bases and J dropped 2; count of bases not matched to a gene: 5. The CDR3 bases are TGCAGTGCTCGAAGCGGGAGTACCTACAATGAGCAGTTCTTC. Translation gives CSARSGSTYNEQFF.

This chain uses TRBV9 with TRBJ2-3; 8 bases are shared with TRBD2. The CDR3 is 17 amino acids. Germline V lookup: CDR1 SGDLS, CDR2 YYNGEE. The V and J ends lost 0 bases and 2 bases, in that order; junction bases with no gene match: 8. The CDR3 sequence: CASSVEFGLAATDTQYF. The CDR3 bases are TGTGCCAGCAGCGTAGAGTTCGGACTAGCAGCCACAGATACGCAGTATTTT.

This clonotype was seen repeatedly, ten times or more. The chain recombines TRBV19 with TRBJ1-2; the match to TRBD1 covers 7 bases. J lost 4 bases, V lost 5 bases, and 4 bases had no gene match. This CDR3 comprises 13 residues. Germline V CDR1 and CDR2: LNHDA, SQIVND (reference sequence). CDR3 in amino acids: CASSFGQAYGYTF. As DNA, the CDR3 is TGTGCCAGTAGTTTTGGACAGGCCTATGGCTACACCTTC. Full variable domain (rest looked up from reference TRBV19 and TRBJ1-2): DGGITQSPKYLFRKEGQNVTLSCEQNLNHDAMYWYRQDPGQGLRLIYYSQIVNDFQKGDIAEGYSVSREKKESFPLTVTSAQKNPTAFYLCASSFGQAYGYTFGSGTRLTVV.

The rearrangement uses TRBV3-1 and TRBJ2-3; tentative D call: TRBD2 (5 bases). Trimming took off 3 bases at V and 5 bases at J, with 18 bases between the two ends. CDR3 size: 16 residues. The germline gives CDR1 LGHDT, CDR2 YNNKEL (reference sequence). CDR3 sequence reads: CASSHNLKSRGDTQYF. The CDR3 DNA sequence: TGTGCCAGCAGCCATAACCTCAAGTCCCGGGGAGATACGCAGTATTTT.

Many counts were recorded for this clonotype. V gene TRBV12-3 or TRBV12-4 combines with J gene TRBJ1-2; 10 positions match TRBD1. This CDR3 spans 16 amino acids. The V segment lost 5 bases and the J segment 0 bases; nucleotides outside the gene matches: 6. The CDR3 DNA follows: TGTGCCAGCAGTCCGGGGGACAGGGGACCTAACTATGGCTACACCTTC. It specifies CASSPGDRGPNYGYTF.

This chain connects TRBV7-9 to TRBJ1-6; 9 bases match TRBD1. Trimming cost V 3 bases and J 10 bases; bases outside gene matches: 7. From germline, CDR1 is SEHNR and CDR2 FQNEAQ (reference sequence). This CDR3 region has 15 residues. The CDR3 nucleotides read TGTGCCAGCAGCTTTGGGACAGGGCAAGGCTCACCCCTCCACTTT. Amino acids: CASSFGTGQGSPLHF.

This sequence joins TRBV27 and TRBJ1-6; D is undetermined. This CDR3 spans 18 amino acids. Germline V gives CDR1 MNHEY, CDR2 SMNVEV (reference sequence). Trimming took off 1 base at V and 4 bases at J, with 17 bases between the two ends. The CDR3 region is CASSLWARPGIYNSPLHF. The DNA for the CDR3 is TGTGCCAGCAGTTTATGGGCCCGGCCCGGTATATATAATTCACCCCTCCACTTT.

The chain links TRBV9 to TRBJ2-5; D is unclear. The length of the CDR3 is 14 residues. Looked up from germline, CDR1 is SGDLS and CDR2 is YYNGEE. The V end lost 0 bases, the J end lost 2 bases, and 8 bases lay between the germline ends. CDR3 nucleotides: TGTGCCAGCAGCGTAGGTTCTAGTCAAGAGACCCAGTACTTC. It yields the protein CASSVGSSQETQYF.

This clonotype was found many times. The V call is TRBV6-1, the J call TRBJ1-2, with D perhaps TRBD1 (6 bases). Germline assignment: CDR1 MNHNS and CDR2 SASEGT. The CDR3 totals 11 residues. Deletions cut 6 bases from V and 8 bases from J, with 10 bases between. The CDR3 spells CASRSQGGYTF. CDR3 DNA: TGTGCCAGCAGGTCACAGGGAGGCTACACCTTC.

The chain employs TRBV20-1 and TRBJ2-1; TRBD2 might be the D (7 bases). The V end lost 3 bases, the J end lost 7 bases, and 19 bases lay between the germline ends. From germline, CDR1 is DFQATT and CDR2 SNEGSKA (reference sequence). This CDR3 region has 15 residues. This chain's CDR3 is CSASSGEGGGNEQFF. CDR3 nucleotides: TGCAGTGCTAGTTCGGGGGAGGGGGGGGGGAATGAGCAGTTCTTC.